Below are 20 T cell receptor beta chains sequenced from a single sample in a study of T cells in Graves' hyperthyroidism and ophthalmopathy. Researchers amplified the TCR beta CDR3 regions from RNA transcripts. The study used the HTBI primer set for a first-round RT-PCR of the TCR CDR3. TCRdb analysed the multiplex PCR reads with MiXCR anew, one entry per CDR3 protein. The sample has around 300,000 distinct CDR3 sequences; approximately 15% are singletons. Sequencing was performed on blood. The receptors shown here come from a woman between 40 and 55 years old with Graves' ophthalmopathy.

This chain uses TRBV5-1 with TRBJ1-2; the D is unclear. CDR3 length: 13 residues. Germline V lookup: CDR1 SGHRS, CDR2 YFSETQ. V shed 0 bases and J shed 8 bases, with 11 bases lying between them. CDR3 protein: CASSLVGGSGYTF. For the CDR3, the DNA is TGCGCCAGCAGCTTGGTTGGAGGGTCAGGCTACACCTTC.

This clonotype was picked up many times. The rearrangement joins TRBV12-3 or TRBV12-4 to TRBJ2-2, with a weak D call TRBD1 (7 bases). The germline V and J ends were trimmed by 6 bases and 3 bases, with 11 bases remaining between them. The CDR3 is made up of 14 amino acids. CDR3 sequence reads: CASRRGTDTGELFF. CDR3 bases: TGTGCCAGCAGACGGGGGACAGACACCGGGGAGCTGTTTTTT.

This clonotype has a count of ten or more. V is TRBV6-1 and J is TRBJ1-3, with D unresolved. Germline CDR1 is MNHNS and CDR2 is SASEGT. Trimming removed 8 bases at V and 0 bases at J, with 8 bases between. The CDR3 is made up of 13 amino acids. The CDR3 DNA follows: TGTGCCAGCGGATGGAACTCTGGAAACACCATATATTTT. Its protein is CASGWNSGNTIYF.

To note about this clonotype: Since a much larger clone is just one base distant, this may be a read error. V and J are TRBV7-9 and TRBJ2-3, with D perhaps TRBD2 (5 bases). Trimming took 5 bases from V and 6 from J, leaving 6 bases between them. Germline V gene lookup returns CDR1 SEHNR and CDR2 FQNEAQ (reference sequence). The CDR3 runs 11 residues. The CDR3 DNA is TGTGCCAGCAGCAAGCGGGATACGCAGTATTTT. It codes for CASSKRDTQYF.

The sample holds many counts of this clonotype. The rearrangement links TRBV27 to TRBJ1-1; TRBD1 aligns across 9 bases. CDR3 size: 19 residues. Looked up from germline, CDR1 is MNHEY and CDR2 is SMNVEV (reference sequence). The trim removed 1 base at V and 10 bases at J, leaving 22 bases unmatched. CDR3 in amino acids: CASSLFSLGTGRVGLGAFF. The DNA for the CDR3 is TGTGCCAGCAGTTTATTCTCGCTTGGGACAGGGAGGGTTGGTTTAGGAGCTTTCTTT.

The chain carries TRBV6-6 and TRBJ1-5; no definite D call. The CDR3 length is 18 residues. From germline, CDR1 is MNHNY and CDR2 SVGAGI (reference sequence). Between the trimmed V and J ends, which lost 0 bases and 7 bases, there was a span of 22 bases. The CDR3, as DNA: TGTGCCAGCAGTTACTCCGCCTCAGTTCCTCCCCAAGGGCAGCCCCAGCATTTT. The encoded protein is CASSYSASVPPQGQPQHF.

This clonotype was counted a few times. The chain has TRBV18 and TRBJ1-4; D possibly corresponds to TRBD1 (5 bases). With 1 base removed from V and 8 bases from J, the gap between germline ends came to 14 bases. Germline V gene sequence: CDR1 KGHSH, CDR2 LQKENI. This CDR3 comprises 15 residues. The CDR3 bases are TGTGCCAGCTCACCACAGCAGGGCGGGAACGAAAAACTGTTTTTT. Protein product: CASSPQQGGNEKLFF.

This clonotype occurred many times. The V gene is TRBV6-2 or TRBV6-3, the J gene TRBJ1-2; D not certain. Trimming removed 0 bases from V and 0 bases from J, with 14 bases in between. The CDR3 extends over 17 amino acids. Germline V gives CDR1 MNHEY, CDR2 SVGEGT. In DNA, the CDR3 is TGTGCCAGCAGTTACTCCTCAATCTCGAGAGCTAACTATGGCTACACCTTC. Protein sequence: CASSYSSISRANYGYTF.

As regards this clonotype: A much larger clonotype is one base distant, so this may be a read error. The CDR3 loop is CASSLTGRQETQYF. In DNA form, the CDR3 reads TGTGCCAGCAGCTTAACGGGCAGACAAGAGACCCAGTACTTC. The rearrangement joins TRBV11-2 to TRBJ2-5; D remains ambiguous. The CDR3 is 14 residues long. V lost 2 bases and J 2 bases, leaving 9 bases between the germline ends. CDR1 and CDR2 from the germline V gene are SGHAT and FQNNGV.

In its sample, this clonotype was seen a few times. The chain links TRBV7-8 to TRBJ2-7; 12 nucleotides line up with TRBD2. The germline CDR1 and CDR2 sequences are SGHVS and FQNEAQ. The CDR3 loop spans 18 amino acids. Trimming cost V 0 bases and J 4 bases; bases outside gene matches: 10. The CDR3 here is CASSLAVTSGRIRYEQYF. The CDR3 DNA sequence: TGTGCCAGCAGCTTAGCGGTAACTAGCGGGAGGATCAGGTACGAGCAGTACTTC.

This clonotype was detected many times. The genes are TRBV6-1 and TRBJ2-2; 9 bases agree with TRBD1. CDR1 and CDR2 (germline): MNHNS, SASEGT. This CDR3 has 15 residues. Unmatched junction bases numbered 7, after V lost 6 bases and J lost 5 bases. The CDR3 DNA is TGTGCCAGCAGACCGGGACAGGGTCCTACCGGGGAGCTGTTTTTT. Translated, it gives CASRPGQGPTGELFF.

This clonotype came up many times. CDR3 sequence reads: CASSLSPYTEAFF. The CDR3 region has the DNA TGTGCCAGCAGTTTGTCCCCTTACACTGAAGCTTTCTTT. The V and J genes are TRBV27 and TRBJ1-1; D is unclear. The CDR3 is made up of 13 amino acids. V was cut by 3 bases and J by 3 bases, with 8 bases left in between. From germline, CDR1 is MNHEY and CDR2 SMNVEV (reference sequence).

This clonotype has a handful of counts. V is TRBV7-9 and J is TRBJ2-1, with no clear D. The CDR3 is 17 residues long. Trimming removed 1 base at V and 1 base at J, with 14 bases between. Germline CDR1 is SEHNR and CDR2 is FQNEAQ (reference sequence). The DNA of the CDR3 is TGTGCCAGCAGCTTAGGGGCAGGCCGGGCGTCCTACAATGAGCAGTTCTTC. Its protein is CASSLGAGRASYNEQFF.

This clonotype was found many times. The V and J genes are TRBV11-3 and TRBJ2-3, with TRBD2 matching 7 bases. The CDR3 runs 16 residues. The junction had 9 bases not matched to a gene; V was cut back by 5 bases and J by 1 base. Germline values: CDR1 SGHNT, CDR2 YENEEA. CDR3 in DNA: TGTGCCAGCAGCCCCCGAGGGGCGGGGGGCACAGATACGCAGTATTTT. It encodes CASSPRGAGGTDTQYF.

This clonotype was counted at least ten times. The V and J genes are TRBV11-3 and TRBJ1-1; 9 bases match TRBD1. Trimming cost V 7 bases and J 5 bases; bases outside gene matches: 5. In germline, CDR1 is SGHNT, CDR2 YENEEA. The CDR3 consists of 13 residues. CDR3 residues: CASKSDRGTEAFF. The CDR3 DNA reads as TGTGCCAGCAAAAGTGACAGGGGGACTGAAGCTTTCTTT.

In this sample, this clonotype turned up many times. Germline is not matched at one junction end, which may reflect a read error. The CDR3 bases are TGTGCCAGCAGCAAAGACGTTAGCTATGAGACCCAGTACTTC. Protein: CASSKDVSYETQYF. The genes are TRBV3-1 and TRBJ2-5; D uncertain. This CDR3 is built from 14 residues. Germline V gives CDR1 LGHDT, CDR2 YNNKEL (reference sequence).

This clonotype was counted at least ten times. The chain couples TRBV12-3 or TRBV12-4 to TRBJ2-4; D call uncertain. V lost 4 bases, J lost 0 bases, and 10 bases lay in between. CDR3 length equals 15 residues. For the CDR3, the DNA is TGTGCCAGCAGTTCTAACACAGTAGCCAAAAACATTCAGTACTTC. Residues: CASSSNTVAKNIQYF.

This clonotype occurred many times. For the CDR3, the DNA is TGTGCCAGCAGTGGGCCCCGCGGAGCCCAGTACTTC. The encoded protein is CASSGPRGAQYF. The gene calls are TRBV2 and TRBJ2-5; D gene unclear. V was pared by 4 bases and J by 9 bases, with 12 bases between. The V gene's germline CDR1 is SNHLY and CDR2 FYNNEI. The CDR3 runs 12 residues.

The CDR3 loop is CSALGQTGELFF. CDR3 in DNA: TGCAGTGCTCTAGGACAAACCGGGGAGCTGTTTTTT. The chain recombines TRBV20-1 with TRBJ2-2; the D gene is possibly TRBD1 (5 bases). CDR3 size: 12 residues. The germline V gene encodes CDR1 DFQATT and CDR2 SNEGSKA (reference sequence). V was clipped by 5 bases and J by 5 bases, with 9 bases between them.

This clonotype was recorded many times. The V call is TRBV20-1, the J call TRBJ2-5; the match to TRBD2 covers 11 bases. The junction had 5 bases not matched to a gene; V was cut back by 0 bases and J by 5 bases. This CDR3 contains 15 residues. Per germline, CDR1 DFQATT and CDR2 SNEGSKA (reference sequence). The CDR3 region has the DNA TGCAGTGCTAGAGATGTAGCGGGAGGGGAGGAGACCCAGTACTTC. Its protein is CSARDVAGGEETQYF.